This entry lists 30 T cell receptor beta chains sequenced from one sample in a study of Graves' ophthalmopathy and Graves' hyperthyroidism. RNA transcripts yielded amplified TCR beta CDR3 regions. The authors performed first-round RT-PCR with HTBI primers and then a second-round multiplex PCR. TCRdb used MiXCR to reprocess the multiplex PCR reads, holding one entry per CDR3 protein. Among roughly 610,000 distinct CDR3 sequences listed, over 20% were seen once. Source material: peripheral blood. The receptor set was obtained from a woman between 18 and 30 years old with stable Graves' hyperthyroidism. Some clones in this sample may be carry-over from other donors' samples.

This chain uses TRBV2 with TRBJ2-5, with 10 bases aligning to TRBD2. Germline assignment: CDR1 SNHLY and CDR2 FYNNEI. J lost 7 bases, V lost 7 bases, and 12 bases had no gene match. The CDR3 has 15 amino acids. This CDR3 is CASIVSASGSGTQYF. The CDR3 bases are TGTGCCAGCATCGTATCGGCTAGCGGGAGTGGGACCCAGTACTTC.

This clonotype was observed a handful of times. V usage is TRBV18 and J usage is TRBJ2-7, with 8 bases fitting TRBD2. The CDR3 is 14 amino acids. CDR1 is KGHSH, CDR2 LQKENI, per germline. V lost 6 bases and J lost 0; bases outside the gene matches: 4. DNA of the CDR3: TGTGCCAGCTCCCAGACTAGCGTCTCCTACGAGCAGTACTTC. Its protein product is CASSQTSVSYEQYF.

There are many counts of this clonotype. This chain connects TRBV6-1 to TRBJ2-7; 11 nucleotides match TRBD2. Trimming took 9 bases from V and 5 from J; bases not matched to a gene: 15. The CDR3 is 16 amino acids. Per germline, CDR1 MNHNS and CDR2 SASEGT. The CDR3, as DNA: TGTGCCAGTGAACAGGTGTGGGAGACTAGCGGGGACGAGCAGTACTTC. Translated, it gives CASEQVWETSGDEQYF.

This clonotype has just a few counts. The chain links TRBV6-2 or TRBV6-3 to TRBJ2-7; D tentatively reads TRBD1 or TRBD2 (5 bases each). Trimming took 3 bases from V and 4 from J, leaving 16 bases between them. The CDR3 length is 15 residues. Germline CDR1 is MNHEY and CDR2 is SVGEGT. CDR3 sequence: CASSYLQGAAYEQYF. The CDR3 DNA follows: TGTGCCAGCAGTTATCTTCAGGGAGCCGCTTACGAGCAGTACTTC.

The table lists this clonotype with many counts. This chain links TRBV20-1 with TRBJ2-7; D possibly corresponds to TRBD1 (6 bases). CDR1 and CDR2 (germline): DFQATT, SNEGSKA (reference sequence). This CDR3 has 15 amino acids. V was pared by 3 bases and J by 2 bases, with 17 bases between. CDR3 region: CSARDSGASPYEQYF. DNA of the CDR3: TGCAGTGCTAGGGACTCAGGGGCTAGCCCCTACGAGCAGTACTTC.

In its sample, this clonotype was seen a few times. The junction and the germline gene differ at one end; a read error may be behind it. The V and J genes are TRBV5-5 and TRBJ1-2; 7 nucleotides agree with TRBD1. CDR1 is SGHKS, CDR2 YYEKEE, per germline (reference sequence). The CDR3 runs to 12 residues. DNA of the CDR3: TGTGCCAGCAGTTTGGACAGGCCGGGCTACACCTTC. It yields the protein CASSLDRPGYTF.

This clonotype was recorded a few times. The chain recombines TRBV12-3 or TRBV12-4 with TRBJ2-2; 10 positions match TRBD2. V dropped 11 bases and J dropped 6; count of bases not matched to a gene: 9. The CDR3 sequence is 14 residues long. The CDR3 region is CAGTIAGGPGELFF. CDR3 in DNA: TGTGCCGGCACTATAGCGGGGGGTCCCGGGGAGCTGTTTTTT.

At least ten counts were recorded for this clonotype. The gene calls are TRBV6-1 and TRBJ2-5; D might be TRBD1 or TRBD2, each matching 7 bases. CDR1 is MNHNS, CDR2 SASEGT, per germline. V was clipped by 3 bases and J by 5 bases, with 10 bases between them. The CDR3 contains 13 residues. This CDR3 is CASSDQGGETQYF. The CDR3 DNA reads TGTGCCAGCAGTGATCAGGGGGGGGAGACCCAGTACTTC.

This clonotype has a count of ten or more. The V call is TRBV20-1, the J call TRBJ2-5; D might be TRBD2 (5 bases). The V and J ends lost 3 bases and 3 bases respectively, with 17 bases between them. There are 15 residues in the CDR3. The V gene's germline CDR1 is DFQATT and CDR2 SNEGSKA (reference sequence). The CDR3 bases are TGCAGTGCTAGGGACTCGGCGGGTCTGGAAGAGACCCAGTACTTC. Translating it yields CSARDSAGLEETQYF.

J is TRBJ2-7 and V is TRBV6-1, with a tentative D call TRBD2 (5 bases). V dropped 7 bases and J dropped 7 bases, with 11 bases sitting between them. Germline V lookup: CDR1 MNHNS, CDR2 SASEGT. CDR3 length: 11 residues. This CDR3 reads CASTIGREQYF. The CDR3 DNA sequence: TGTGCCAGCACCATAGGGAGAGAGCAGTACTTC.

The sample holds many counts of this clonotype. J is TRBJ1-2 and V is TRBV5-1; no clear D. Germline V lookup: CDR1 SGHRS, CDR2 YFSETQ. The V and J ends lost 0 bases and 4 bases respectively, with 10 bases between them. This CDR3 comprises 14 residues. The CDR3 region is CASSLDKGPYGYTF. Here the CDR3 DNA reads TGCGCCAGCAGCTTGGATAAAGGGCCCTATGGCTACACCTTC.

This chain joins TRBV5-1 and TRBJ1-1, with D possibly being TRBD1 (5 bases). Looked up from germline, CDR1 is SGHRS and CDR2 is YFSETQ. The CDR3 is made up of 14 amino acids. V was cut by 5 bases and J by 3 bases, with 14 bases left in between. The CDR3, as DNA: TGCGCCAGCAGGCCTCTCCAGGGCTACACTGAAGCTTTCTTT. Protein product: CASRPLQGYTEAFF.

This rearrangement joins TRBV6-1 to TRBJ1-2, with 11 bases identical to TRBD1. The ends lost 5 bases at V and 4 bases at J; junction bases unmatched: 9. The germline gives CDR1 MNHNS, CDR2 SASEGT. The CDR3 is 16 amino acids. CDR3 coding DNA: TGTGCCAGCAGTCCACGGGGACAGGGGGGGACCTATGGCTACACCTTC. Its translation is CASSPRGQGGTYGYTF.

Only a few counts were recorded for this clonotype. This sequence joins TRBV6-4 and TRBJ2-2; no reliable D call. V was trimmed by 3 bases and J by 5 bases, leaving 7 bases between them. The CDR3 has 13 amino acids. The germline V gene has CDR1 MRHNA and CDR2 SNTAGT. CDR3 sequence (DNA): TGTGCCAGCAGTGAAAGAGAGACCGGGGAGCTGTTTTTT. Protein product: CASSERETGELFF.

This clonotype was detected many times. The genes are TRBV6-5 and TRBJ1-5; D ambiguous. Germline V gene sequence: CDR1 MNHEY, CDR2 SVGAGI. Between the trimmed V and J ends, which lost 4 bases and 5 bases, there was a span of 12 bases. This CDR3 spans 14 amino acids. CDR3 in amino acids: CASSWGETDQPQHF. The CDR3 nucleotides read TGTGCCAGCAGTTGGGGAGAAACGGATCAGCCCCAGCATTTT.

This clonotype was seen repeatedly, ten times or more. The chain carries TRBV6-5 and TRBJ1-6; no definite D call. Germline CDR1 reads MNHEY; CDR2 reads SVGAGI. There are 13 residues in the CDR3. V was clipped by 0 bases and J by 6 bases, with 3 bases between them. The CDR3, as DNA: TGTGCCAGCAGTTACTCTGTTAATTCACCCCTCCACTTT. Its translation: CASSYSVNSPLHF.

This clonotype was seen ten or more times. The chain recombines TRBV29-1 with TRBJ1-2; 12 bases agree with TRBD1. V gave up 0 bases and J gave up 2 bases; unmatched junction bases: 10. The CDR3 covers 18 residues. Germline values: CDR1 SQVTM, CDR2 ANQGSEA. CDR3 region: CSVEDPGTGGMRNYGYTF. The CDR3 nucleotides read TGCAGCGTTGAAGATCCTGGGACAGGGGGCATGCGAAACTATGGCTACACCTTC.

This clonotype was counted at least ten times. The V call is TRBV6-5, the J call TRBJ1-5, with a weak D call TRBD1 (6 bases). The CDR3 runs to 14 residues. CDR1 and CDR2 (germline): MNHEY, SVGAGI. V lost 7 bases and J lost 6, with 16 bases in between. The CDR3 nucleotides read TGTGCCAGCATGCCGACTGGGGGCGTTCAGCCCCAGCATTTT. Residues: CASMPTGGVQPQHF.

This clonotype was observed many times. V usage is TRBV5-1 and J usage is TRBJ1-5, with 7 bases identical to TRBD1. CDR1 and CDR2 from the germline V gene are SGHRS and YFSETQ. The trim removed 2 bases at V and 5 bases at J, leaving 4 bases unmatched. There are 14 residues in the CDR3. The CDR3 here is CASSLGTADQPQHF. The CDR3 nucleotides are TGCGCCAGCAGCTTAGGGACAGCCGATCAGCCCCAGCATTTT.

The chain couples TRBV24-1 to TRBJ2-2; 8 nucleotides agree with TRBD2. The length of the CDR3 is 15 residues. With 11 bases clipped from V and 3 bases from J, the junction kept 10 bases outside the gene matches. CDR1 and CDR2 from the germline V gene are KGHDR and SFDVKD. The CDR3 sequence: CAISSSGFDTGELFF. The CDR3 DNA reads TGTGCCATCTCTTCTAGCGGGTTCGACACCGGGGAGCTGTTTTTT.

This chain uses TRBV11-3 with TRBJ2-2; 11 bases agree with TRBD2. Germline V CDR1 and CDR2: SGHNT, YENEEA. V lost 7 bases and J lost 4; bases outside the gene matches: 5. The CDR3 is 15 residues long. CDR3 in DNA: TGTGCCAGCATTACTAGCGGGGGACTCACCGGGGAGCTGTTTTTT. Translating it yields CASITSGGLTGELFF.

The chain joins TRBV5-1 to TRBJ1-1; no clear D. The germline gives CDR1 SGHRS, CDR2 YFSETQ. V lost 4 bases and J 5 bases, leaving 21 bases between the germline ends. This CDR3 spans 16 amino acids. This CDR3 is CASSPWESIGVTEAFF. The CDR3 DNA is TGCGCCAGCAGCCCATGGGAAAGCATTGGGGTGACTGAAGCTTTCTTT.

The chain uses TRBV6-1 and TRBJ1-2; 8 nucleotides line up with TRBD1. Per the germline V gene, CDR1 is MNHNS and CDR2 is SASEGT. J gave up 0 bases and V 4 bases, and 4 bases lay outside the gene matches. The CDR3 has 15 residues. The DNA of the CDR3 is TGTGCCAGCAGTGCGGACAGGGTAACTAACTATGGCTACACCTTC. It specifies CASSADRVTNYGYTF.

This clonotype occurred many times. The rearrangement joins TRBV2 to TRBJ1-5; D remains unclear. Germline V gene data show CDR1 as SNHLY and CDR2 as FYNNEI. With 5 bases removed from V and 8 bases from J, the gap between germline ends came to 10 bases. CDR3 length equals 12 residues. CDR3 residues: CASSPDLKPQHF. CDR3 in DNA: TGTGCCAGCAGTCCGGACTTGAAGCCCCAGCATTTT.

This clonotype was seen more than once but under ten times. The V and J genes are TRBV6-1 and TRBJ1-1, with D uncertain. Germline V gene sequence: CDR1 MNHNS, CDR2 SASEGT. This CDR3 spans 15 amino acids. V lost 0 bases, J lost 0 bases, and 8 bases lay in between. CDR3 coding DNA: TGTGCCAGCAGTGAAGCGGTGAATATGAACACTGAAGCTTTCTTT. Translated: CASSEAVNMNTEAFF.

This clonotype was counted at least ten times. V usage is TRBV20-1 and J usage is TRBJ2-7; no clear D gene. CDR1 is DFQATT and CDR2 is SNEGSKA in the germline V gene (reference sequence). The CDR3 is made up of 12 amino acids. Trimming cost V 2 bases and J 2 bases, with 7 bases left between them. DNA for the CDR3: TGCAGTGCTAGACTGCCCCCCTACGAGCAGTACTTC. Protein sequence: CSARLPPYEQYF.

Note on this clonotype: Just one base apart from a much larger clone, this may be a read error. The chain's CDR3 is CASSDRMNTEACF. CDR3 DNA: TGTGCCAGCAGTGACAGAATGAACACTGAAGCTTGCTTT. V is TRBV6-2 or TRBV6-3 and J is TRBJ1-1; tentatively, D is TRBD1 (5 bases). Germline values: CDR1 MNHEY, CDR2 SVGEGT. The CDR3 has 13 amino acids.

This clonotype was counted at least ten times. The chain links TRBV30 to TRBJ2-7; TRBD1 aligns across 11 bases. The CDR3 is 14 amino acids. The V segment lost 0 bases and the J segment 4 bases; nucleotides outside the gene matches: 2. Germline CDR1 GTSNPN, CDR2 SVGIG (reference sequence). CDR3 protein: CAWSVGQGAYEQYF. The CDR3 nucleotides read TGTGCCTGGAGTGTCGGACAGGGGGCATACGAGCAGTACTTC.

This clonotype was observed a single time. The DNA for the CDR3 is TGTGCCAGCAGTGTAGACAGGTTGGCGAACTATGGCTACACCTTC. This codes for CASSVDRLANYGYTF. The V gene is TRBV28, the J gene TRBJ1-2, with D possibly being TRBD1 (6 bases). Germline CDR1 and CDR2: MDHEN and SYDVKM. CDR3 length equals 15 residues. Trimming took 5 bases from V and 2 from J, leaving 15 bases between them.

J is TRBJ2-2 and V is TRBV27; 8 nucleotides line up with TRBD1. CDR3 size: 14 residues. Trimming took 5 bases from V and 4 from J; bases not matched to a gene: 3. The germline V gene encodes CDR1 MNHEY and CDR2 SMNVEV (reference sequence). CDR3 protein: CASSIGQGTGELFF. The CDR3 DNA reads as TGTGCCAGCAGTATCGGACAGGGCACCGGGGAGCTGTTTTTT.